What follows are 9 T cell receptor beta chains derived from one specimen sequenced in a study of vaccination effects on CD4 cells after COVID-19. Measured with immunoSEQ multiplex PCR; TCRdb has only the in-frame clones, and not every one. In the table there are approximately 61,000 clones, around four fifths of which are singletons. These receptors have no known antigen. Using viral peptide pools, the ViraFEST assay grew out antigen-specific CD4+ T cells prior to sequencing. It was after approximately 11 days of culture that CD4+ T cells were isolated. As their vaccination, participants received two doses of either BNT162b2 or mRNA-1273. Sequenced material: CD4+ T cells from PBMCs cultured with HCoV-229E spike peptides, taken after COVID-19 vaccination. These receptors all come from a human donor who received a COVID-19 vaccine.

This chain links TRBV5-4 with TRBJ2-5; TRBD2 is a possible D gene (5 bases). The germline CDR1 and CDR2 sequences are SGHNT and YYREEE (reference sequence). CDR3 size: 16 residues. V was trimmed by 1 base and J by 5 bases, leaving 18 bases between them. The DNA for the CDR3 is TGTGCCAGCAGCTTGAACGTCATAGGAGGTGGCGAGACCCAGTACTTC. The encoded protein is CASSLNVIGGGETQYF.

The chain has TRBV6-6 and TRBJ1-3, with 8 positions matching TRBD1. Germline V lookup: CDR1 MNHNY, CDR2 SVGAGI (reference sequence). V shed 5 bases and J 2 bases; nucleotides not matched to a gene: 8. The CDR3 spans 16 residues. CDR3 in DNA: TGTGCCAGCAGTAGTCAACTGACAGGGGCTGGAAACACCATATATTTT. Residues: CASSSQLTGAGNTIYF.

The V gene is TRBV10-3, the J gene TRBJ1-5; 7 nucleotides align to TRBD1. The V gene end was trimmed by 10 bases and the J gene end by 0 bases; junction bases not matched to a gene: 6. Germline V CDR1 and CDR2: ENHRY, SYGVKD. The CDR3 totals 14 residues. CDR3 protein: CASGTDNSNQPQHF. The CDR3 DNA is TGTGCCAGTGGGACAGATAATAGCAATCAGCCCCAGCATTTT.

V usage is TRBV5-4 and J usage is TRBJ1-4, with a possible D match to TRBD1 (6 bases). The germline V gene has CDR1 SGHNT and CDR2 YYREEE (reference sequence). The CDR3 is made up of 15 amino acids. V was pared by 5 bases and J by 5 bases, with 16 bases between. CDR3 coding DNA: TGTGCCAGCAGTGGGGGCGGGGGGACGAATGAAAAACTGTTTTTT. Translation: CASSGGGGTNEKLFF.

This clone was seen more than once but under ten times. The chain carries TRBV5-1 and TRBJ1-4; possibly TRBD1 for D (5 bases). The germline V gene encodes CDR1 SGHRS and CDR2 YFSETQ. Trimming removed 1 base from V and 2 bases from J, with 9 bases in between. This CDR3 is 15 amino acids long. CDR3 protein: CASSLRGTTNEKLFF. The DNA of the CDR3 is TGCGCCAGCAGCTTGAGAGGGACGACTAATGAAAAACTGTTTTTT.

The chain couples TRBV27 to TRBJ2-6, with D possibly matching TRBD1 (6 bases). Trimming took off 4 bases at V and 2 bases at J, with 9 bases between the two ends. CDR1 is MNHEY and CDR2 is SMNVEV in the germline V gene (reference sequence). CDR3 length equals 15 residues. CDR3 protein: CASSSEGAGANVLTF. As DNA, the CDR3 is TGTGCCAGCAGTTCAGAGGGGGCTGGGGCCAACGTCCTGACTTTC. The entire variable domain, with the rest obtained from reference TRBV27 and TRBJ2-6, is as follows: EAQVTQNPRYLITVTGKKLTVTCSQNMNHEYMSWYRQDPGLGLRQIYYSMNVEVTDKGDVPEGYKVSRKEKRNFPLILESPSPNQTSLYFCASSSEGAGANVLTFGAGSRLTVL.

The chain combines TRBV10-1 with TRBJ2-2, with 8 bases matching TRBD1. V trimming: 4 bases; J trimming: 3 bases; junction bases outside the gene matches: 4. Per the germline V gene, CDR1 is WNHNN and CDR2 is SYGVQD (reference sequence). The CDR3 spans 15 residues. CDR3 sequence (DNA): TGCGCCAGCAGTGGGGACAGGCTTTACACCGGGGAGCTGTTTTTT. Translation gives CASSGDRLYTGELFF.

This clone was detected only a few times. This chain links TRBV2 with TRBJ2-7; 8 nucleotides line up with TRBD2. This CDR3 region has 13 residues. V was clipped by 7 bases and J by 2 bases; unmatched bases: 4. Per germline, CDR1 SNHLY and CDR2 FYNNEI. The CDR3 protein is CASKGGGPYEQYV. DNA for the CDR3: TGTGCCAGCAAAGGCGGGGGGCCCTACGAGCAGTACGTC.

This clone has more than one count but fewer than ten. The chain has TRBV7-9 and TRBJ1-3; 8 positions match TRBD1. This CDR3 comprises 17 residues. Germline assignment: CDR1 SEHNR and CDR2 FQNEAQ (reference sequence). V was pared by 6 bases and J by 4 bases, with 14 bases of the junction left unmatched. This CDR3 reads CASRAGGAASRGNTIYF. The DNA of the CDR3 is TGTGCCAGCAGGGCAGGGGGCGCCGCTTCTCGAGGAAACACCATATATTTT.